This TCR beta chain derives from a study of early T cells in non-severe SARS-CoV-2 infection. Study context: Bulk RNA taken from unsorted whole blood was sequenced, leaving chains unpaired.

General study points: Clonotype matching in VDJdb favored anti-spike CD8 responses and did not capture private and CD4 specificities.

This clonotype was seen ten or more times. What it binds is not known. Unique molecular identifiers were affixed to single, distinct cDNA molecules. TCRdb re-called the 5' RACE reads through MiXCR, storing one row per CDR3 protein. The table has some 26,000 distinct CDR3 sequences, 3.5% to 4.5% seen once; the top ten hold 5.5% to 6.5%. The germline V and J ends were trimmed by 4 bases and 5 bases, with 17 bases remaining between them. The germline V gene has CDR1 DFQATT and CDR2 SNEGSKA (reference sequence). CDR3 length equals 14 residues. The chain recombines TRBV20-1 with TRBJ2-5, with D perhaps TRBD1 (6 bases). This receptor was identified in an adult who was a healthcare worker with PCR-confirmed SARS-CoV-2 infection or an uninfected control (not recorded which). The sequencing input was whole blood. The DNA of the CDR3 is TGCAGTGCTAAAGGTCCAGGGGAACGGGAGACCCAGTACTTC. It is translated as CSAKGPGERETQYF.